This T cell receptor (beta chain) was obtained from a study of blood T cells in healthy people across ages (dated by TCRdb to 2014 to 2015). Study-wide context: In model experiments, roughly one uniquely barcoded TCR beta cDNA molecule per two T cells was captured by template switching. The study measured age-related changes in TCR beta repertoire diversity using deep sequencing normalized with unique cDNA molecular identifiers. Four age groups were formed from the donors: young (average roughly 16 years), middle-aged (approximately 40), aged (62) and long-lived (less than 85). To avoid experimental bias, donors of different ages were distributed randomly across sequencing lanes. Using the same blood draw, the study looked at two additional independent replicas of 1 million unique cDNA reads for two donors, one aged 18 to 30 and the other aged 80 or older.

The receptor library was made with 5' RACE. The reads were generated on an Illumina HiSeq 2500. A second about 7 to 12 cycle PCR used a sample-barcoded 5' primer and a J-beta primer mix. A unique molecular identifier was introduced onto each TCR beta cDNA molecule by a template-switch 5' adaptor carrying 12 random nucleotides. At least 2.5 million CDR3-containing paired-end reads were obtained from each sample. First-strand cDNA synthesis was performed from all RNA using the Mint cDNA synthesis kit, with priming by a TRBC-specific oligonucleotide. After uracil-DNA glycosylase treatment, a first 18-cycle PCR used universal primers M1SS and BC2_uni_R on all cDNA. The paper's processing steps were these. For normalization, 1 million high-quality reads, each with a distinct molecular identifier, were randomly selected from each sample. Reads with shared molecular identifiers were discarded instead of being binned into consensus sequences. MiTCR, set to a Q25 quality threshold and the strictest error-elimination algorithm, was used for CDR3 identification, clonotype clustering and error correction. Lower-bound total TCR beta diversity was estimated with a nonparametric unseen species model using Euler transformation. Using fastp at Q25 and MiXCR, TCRdb reprocessed the public reads and kept productive beta chains. Duplicate CDR3 protein sequences are folded into a single record with the most common DNA and genes. The V and J calls and clone size come from TCRdb's table, not from the authors' own analysis. For this sample there are 550,000 to 600,000 distinct CDR3 sequences; 40% to 50% appear just once. The top ten clones comprise around 24% of the sample.

In the germline V gene, CDR1 corresponds to SGHVS and CDR2 to FQNEAQ. There are 16 amino acids in the CDR3, from cysteine to phenylalanine inclusive. The read is trimmed to its CDR3 DNA, 48 bases read in frame from base 1. Here V drops 1 base and J drops 2 bases, and the junction holds 7 bases not matched to any gene. What the study reported, not specific to this receptor: There was a strong correlation between observed TCR beta diversity and the percentage of naive T cells measured by flow cytometry. Total diversity estimates from one million sequenced T cells were considered lower bounds and underestimates. Compared with the aged group, the long-lived group had more naive CD4+ T cells, fewer expanded clones and increased TCR diversity, suggesting age selection. As age increased, observed TCR beta diversity per million T cells dropped in a roughly linear way, and a significant reduction was already evident by age around 41. Because donor CMV infection status was unknown, age-related changes in expanded clonotypes were potentially confounded. Because profiling used bulk unsorted PBMCs, naive and antigen-experienced compartments could not be compared conclusively.

This clonotype was recorded a few times. Which antigen it targets is not known. One base away there is no much larger clone; base qualities are not given. Donors were 39 systemically healthy Caucasian individuals from Russia aged roughly 6 to 100 years. Each donor gave 9 to 10 milliliters of peripheral blood, collected into EDTA-treated Vacutainer tubes. Ficoll-Paque density-gradient centrifugation was used to isolate PBMCs, with at least 6.5 million per sample. Trizol reagent was used to extract total RNA from the PBMCs, yielding at least 6 micrograms per sample. For every donor, flow cytometry on a PBMC aliquot measured the percentage of naive CD45RAhigh/CD27high T cells.

This clonotype was sampled from a man aged 80 or over in good health. The chain employs TRBV7-8 and TRBJ2-7; TRBD1 fits 8 bases in the junction. The sample consisted of blood. The CDR3 protein: CASSLVGRGLPYEQYF. The base sequence is TGTGCCAGCAGCTTAGTCGGCAGGGGGCTACCCTACGAGCAGTACTTC.